This T cell receptor beta chain was obtained from a study of T cell responses to AZD1222 COVID-19 vaccine. This clone occurred a few times. TCRdb keeps only in-frame clones here, not all; method: immunoSEQ multiplex PCR. This table has about 140,000 clones, about 87% appearing once. Trimming left V 3 bases short and J 10 bases short, with 13 bases between. CDR1 and CDR2 (germline): SNHLY, FYNNEI. This CDR3 comprises 13 residues. This sequence originates from an adult in good health. This chain connects TRBV2 to TRBJ2-1; possibly TRBD1 for D (5 bases). Here the sequenced sample was peripheral blood, taken on day 0 of AZD1222 vaccination. CDR3 sequence: CASSESGFGEQFF. The CDR3 DNA sequence: TGTGCCAGCAGTGAGTCAGGGTTCGGCGAGCAGTTCTTC.